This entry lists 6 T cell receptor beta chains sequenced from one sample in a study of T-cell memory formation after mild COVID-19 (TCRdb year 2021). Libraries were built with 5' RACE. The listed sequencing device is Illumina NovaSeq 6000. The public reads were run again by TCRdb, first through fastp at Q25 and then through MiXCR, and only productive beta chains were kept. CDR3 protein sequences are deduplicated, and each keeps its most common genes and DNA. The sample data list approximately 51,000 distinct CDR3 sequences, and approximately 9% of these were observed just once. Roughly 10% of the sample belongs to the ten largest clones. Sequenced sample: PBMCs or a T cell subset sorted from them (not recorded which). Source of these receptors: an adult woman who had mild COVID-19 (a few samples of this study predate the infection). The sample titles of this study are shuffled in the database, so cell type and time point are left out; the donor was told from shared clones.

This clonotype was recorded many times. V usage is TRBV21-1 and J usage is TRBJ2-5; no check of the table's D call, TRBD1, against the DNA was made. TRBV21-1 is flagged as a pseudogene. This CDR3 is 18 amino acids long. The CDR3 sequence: CASRSPGLGTGDEETQYF. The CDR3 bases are TGTGCCAGCAGGTCCCCGGGGTTGGGGACAGGGGACGAAGAGACCCAGTACTTC.

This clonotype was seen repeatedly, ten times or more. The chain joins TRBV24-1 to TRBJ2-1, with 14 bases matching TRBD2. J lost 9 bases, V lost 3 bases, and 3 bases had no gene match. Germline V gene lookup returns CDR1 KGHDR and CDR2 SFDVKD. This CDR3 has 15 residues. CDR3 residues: CATSDPGLAGVEQFF. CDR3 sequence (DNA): TGTGCCACCAGTGATCCGGGACTAGCGGGAGTTGAGCAGTTCTTC.

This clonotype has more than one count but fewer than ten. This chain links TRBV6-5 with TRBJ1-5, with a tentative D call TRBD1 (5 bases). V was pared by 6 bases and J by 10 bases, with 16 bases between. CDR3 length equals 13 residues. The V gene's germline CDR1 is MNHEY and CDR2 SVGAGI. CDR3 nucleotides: TGTGCCAGCAGCACCGGGACCGCCTCCCCCCAGCATTTT. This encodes CASSTGTASPQHF.

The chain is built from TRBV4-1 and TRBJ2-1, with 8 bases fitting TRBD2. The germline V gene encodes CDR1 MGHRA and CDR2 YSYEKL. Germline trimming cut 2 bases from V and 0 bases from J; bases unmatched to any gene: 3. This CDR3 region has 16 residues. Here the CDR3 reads CASSQKSGSSYNEQFF. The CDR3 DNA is TGCGCCAGCAGCCAAAAAAGCGGGAGCTCCTACAATGAGCAGTTCTTC.

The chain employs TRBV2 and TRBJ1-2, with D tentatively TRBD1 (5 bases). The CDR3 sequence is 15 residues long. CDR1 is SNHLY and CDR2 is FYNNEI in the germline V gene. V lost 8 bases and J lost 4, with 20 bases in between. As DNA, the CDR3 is TGTGCCAGCTCCTCCCGGGTGGCAGGGACCTATGGCTACACCTTC. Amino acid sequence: CASSSRVAGTYGYTF.

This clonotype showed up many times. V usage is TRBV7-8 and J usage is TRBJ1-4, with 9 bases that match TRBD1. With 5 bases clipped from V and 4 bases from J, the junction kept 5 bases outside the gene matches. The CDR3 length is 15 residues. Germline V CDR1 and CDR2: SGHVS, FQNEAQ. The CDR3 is CASSRGGQGNEKLFF. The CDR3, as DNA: TGTGCCAGCAGCCGCGGGGGACAGGGTAATGAAAAACTGTTTTTT.